The 12 T cell receptor beta chains in this list originate from one sample, sequenced in a study of T cell responses to AZD1222 COVID-19 vaccine. Repertoires were generated with immunoSEQ multiplex PCR, while TCRdb's copy carries only in-frame clones and drops some. The sample consists of some 120,000 clones, 92% of them appearing once. The sequenced sample was peripheral blood, obtained 28 days after the second AZD1222 dose. Source of these receptors: an adult who received the AZD1222 COVID-19 vaccine.

The V and J genes are TRBV6-5 and TRBJ1-1, with TRBD1 as a possible D gene (6 bases). V dropped 2 bases and J dropped 1 base, with 14 bases sitting between them. Germline CDR1 MNHEY, CDR2 SVGAGI. This CDR3 contains 16 residues. The CDR3 loop reads CASSYRWQGKNTEAFF. In nucleotides, the CDR3 is TGTGCCAGCAGTTACCGGTGGCAGGGGAAGAACACTGAAGCTTTCTTT.

The gene calls are TRBV27 and TRBJ2-7, with D perhaps TRBD1 or TRBD2 (5 bases each). The CDR3 totals 14 residues. Germline V CDR1 and CDR2: MNHEY, SMNVEV (reference sequence). Trimming took 3 bases from V and 4 from J, leaving 13 bases between them. DNA of the CDR3: TGTGCCAGCAGTTTGTTTGCGAGGGGTTACGAGCAGTACTTC. Its protein is CASSLFARGYEQYF.

This clone was seen once. The chain combines TRBV7-2 with TRBJ1-1, with D maybe TRBD1 (6 bases). V was pared by 4 bases and J by 6 bases, with 18 bases between. This CDR3 spans 15 amino acids. Germline-derived CDR1 and CDR2 are SGHTA and FQGNSA. This chain's CDR3 is CASSSARGGLSEAFF. The CDR3 DNA sequence: TGTGCCAGCAGCTCCGCGAGGGGGGGACTTTCTGAAGCTTTCTTT.

This sequence joins TRBV30 and TRBJ2-4; D perhaps matches TRBD2 (6 bases). The germline V gene encodes CDR1 GTSNPN and CDR2 SVGIG (reference sequence). The germline V and J ends were trimmed by 2 bases and 9 bases, with 14 bases remaining between them. CDR3 length equals 13 residues. CDR3 region: CAWSLGTYGIQYF. The CDR3 DNA reads TGTGCCTGGAGTCTTGGGACTTACGGCATTCAGTACTTC.

The chain links TRBV2 to TRBJ1-2; D remains ambiguous. Germline loops: CDR1 SNHLY, CDR2 FYNNEI. This CDR3 has 15 residues. Trimming pared 7 bases from V and 0 bases from J, leaving 15 bases between. This CDR3 reads CASISGLASNYGYTF. The DNA for the CDR3 is TGTGCCAGCATATCGGGTCTTGCCTCTAACTATGGCTACACCTTC.

V is TRBV7-9 and J is TRBJ1-1; no reliable D call. V dropped 4 bases and J dropped 0 bases, with 9 bases sitting between them. CDR1 is SEHNR and CDR2 is FQNEAQ in the germline V gene (reference sequence). The CDR3 length is 14 residues. CDR3 in DNA: TGTGCCAGCAGCTCACAGCCTATGAACACTGAAGCTTTCTTT. It specifies CASSSQPMNTEAFF. The whole variable domain, filled in from reference TRBV7-9 and TRBJ1-1, reads DTGVSQNPRHKITKRGQNVTFRCDPISEHNRLYWYRQTLGQGPEFLTYFQNEAQLEKSRLLSDRFSAERPKGSFSTLEIQRTEQGDSAMYLCASSSQPMNTEAFFGQGTRLTVV.

V is TRBV7-2 and J is TRBJ1-6, with D unclear. From germline, CDR1 is SGHTA and CDR2 FQGNSA. The germline V and J ends were trimmed by 2 bases and 7 bases, with 9 bases remaining between them. CDR3 size: 14 residues. The CDR3 protein is CASSLSLPNSPLHF. CDR3 in DNA: TGTGCCAGCAGCTTAAGTCTACCGAATTCACCCCTCCACTTT.

This chain uses TRBV3-1 (or the pseudogene TRBV3-2) with TRBJ1-2; D is uncertain. The ends were cut back, 5 bases at V and 5 bases at J, with 15 bases in the middle. CDR1 LGHDT and CDR2 YNNKEL come from the germline V gene (reference sequence). The CDR3 extends over 14 amino acids. The CDR3 loop reads CASSEGWVTYGYTF. The CDR3 nucleotides read TGTGCCAGCAGCGAGGGCTGGGTAACTTATGGCTACACCTTC.

V gene TRBV7-8 combines with J gene TRBJ1-1, with 9 bases matching TRBD1. The trim removed 5 bases at V and 8 bases at J, leaving 3 bases unmatched. The germline gives CDR1 SGHVS, CDR2 FQNEAQ. The CDR3 is 12 amino acids. The CDR3 region is CASSLDRGEAFF. The DNA for the CDR3 is TGTGCCAGCAGCCTGGACAGGGGAGAAGCTTTCTTT. The full variable domain, rest sourced from reference TRBV7-8 and TRBJ1-1, is GAGVSQSPRYKVAKRGQDVALRCDPISGHVSLFWYQQALGQGPEFLTYFQNEAQLDKSGLPSDRFFAERPEGSVSTLKIQRTQQEDSAVYLCASSLDRGEAFFGQGTRLTVV.

The V call is TRBV13, the J call TRBJ1-1; tentative D call: TRBD1 (5 bases). Trimming removed 6 bases from V and 0 bases from J, with 14 bases in between. The CDR3 has 15 residues. Germline V gives CDR1 PRHDT, CDR2 FYEKMQ (reference sequence). The CDR3 sequence: CASRVRGGLNTEAFF. CDR3 DNA sequence: TGTGCCAGCAGAGTAAGGGGAGGACTGAACACTGAAGCTTTCTTT.

The V and J genes are TRBV27 and TRBJ1-6, with D unresolved. The V and J ends lost 3 bases and 4 bases respectively, with 13 bases between them. Germline V gene data show CDR1 as MNHEY and CDR2 as SMNVEV (reference sequence). This CDR3 comprises 16 residues. The CDR3 nucleotides read TGTGCCAGCAGTTTTAGGGCAGACAATTATAATTCACCCCTCCACTTT. This translates into CASSFRADNYNSPLHF.

The chain combines TRBV27 with TRBJ2-3; 16 positions agree with TRBD2. J gave up 2 bases and V 4 bases, and 6 bases lay outside the gene matches. The germline CDR1 and CDR2 sequences are MNHEY and SMNVEV (reference sequence). CDR3 length equals 18 residues. CDR3 amino acids: CASSSAGTSGRDTDTQYF. In DNA form, the CDR3 reads TGTGCCAGCAGTTCGGCCGGGACTAGCGGGAGGGACACAGATACGCAGTATTTT.